These T cell receptor beta chains were read from a single sample in a study of cytomegalovirus exposure and HLA in healthy donors. Method: immunoSEQ multiplex PCR; TCRdb's copy keeps in-frame clones and lacks some. The profile shows approximately 110,000 clones, just under 75% of them singletons. The sample was PBMCs. These receptors were collected from a man in his forties or fifties in good health and CMV-seropositive. CDR3s include the opening cysteine and the closing phenylalanine or tryptophan. The D gene is left open where the match is weak. Rows may omit the clone size; those that give it use once, few, many or a size class.

V gene	J gene	D gene	clone size	CDR3 DNA	CDR3 protein
TRBV18	TRBJ2-1	-	few	TGTGCCAGCTCACCCGCCAGGGTTAATGAGCAGTTCTTC	CASSPARVNEQFF
TRBV6-4	TRBJ1-5	-	-	TGTGCCAGCAGGCCCCGTGCTAATAGCAATCAGCCCCAGCATTTT	CASRPRANSNQPQHF
TRBV5-1	TRBJ2-2	TRBD2	-	TGCGCCAGCAGCGGGACTAGCGGGAGTGTGAGGGAGACCGGGGAGCTGTTTTTT	CASSGTSGSVRETGELFF
TRBV5-4	TRBJ1-2	-	-	TGTGCCAGCAGCTCCCCCTGGAGGAGCTATGGCTACACCTTC	CASSSPWRSYGYTF
TRBV7-6	TRBJ1-2	TRBD1	-	TGTGCCAGCAGCTCCGGGACAGGCAACTATGTCTACACCTTC	CASSSGTGNYVYTF
TRBV5-1	TRBJ2-2	-	-	TGCGCCAGCAGCTTGCCGCAGGGCCAACCATCCGGGGAGCTGTTTTTT	CASSLPQGQPSGELFF
TRBV18	TRBJ2-5	TRBD1	few	TGTGCCAGCTCACCAGCAGGGGGTACGGAGACCCAGTACTTC	CASSPAGGTETQYF
TRBV4-2	TRBJ2-7	TRBD1	-	TGTGCCAGCAGCCAGGGGCCTCCAGGGACAGGTACCTACGAGCAGTACTTC	CASSQGPPGTGTYEQYF
TRBV11-3	TRBJ2-5	-	-	TGTGCCAGCAGCTTAGGCGGCCAGCGGGAGACCCAGTACTTC	CASSLGGQRETQYF
TRBV6-7	TRBJ2-3	TRBD2	-	TGTGCCAGCAGAAGACTAGCGGCGAATCCAGATACGCAGTATTTT	CASRRLAANPDTQYF
TRBV7-2	TRBJ2-1	-	-	TGTGCCAGCAGCCCCGACAGAGGCTCCTACAATGAGCAGTTCTTC	CASSPDRGSYNEQFF
TRBV10-3	TRBJ2-5	TRBD1	-	TGTGCCATCAGTACAGGGGGTTTTGAGACCCAGTACTTC	CAISTGGFETQYF
TRBV7-2	TRBJ1-4	-	-	TGTGCCAGCAGCCCAGAGCGTGGATCCGAAAAACTGTTTTTT	CASSPERGSEKLFF
TRBV20-1	TRBJ2-7	-	-	TGCAGTGCAAGGATCTTGGGCGAGCAGTACTTC	CSARILGEQYF
TRBV7-8	TRBJ1-2	-	few	TGTGCCAGCAGCTTAGCGCCAGGGGATGGCTACACCTTC	CASSLAPGDGYTF
TRBV5-6	TRBJ1-1	TRBD1	-	TGTGCCAGCAGCATCCGGGACAGGGGTTATGAAGCTTTCTTT	CASSIRDRGYEAFF
TRBV7-9	TRBJ2-5	TRBD2	-	TGTGCCAGCAGCCCTAGAGAGCGGGAGGTGGAGACCCAGTACTTC	CASSPREREVETQYF
TRBV2	TRBJ2-3	-	-	TGTGCCAGTAGGACAGATTCTAGCACAGATACGCAGTATTTT	CASRTDSSTDTQYF
TRBV18	TRBJ2-7	-	-	TGTGCCAGCTCACCGGAGGGGGCCCTCAGGCATGAGCAGTACTTC	CASSPEGALRHEQYF
TRBV25-1	TRBJ2-6	-	once	TGTGCCAGCAGTGAATATATAGGGGCTGGGGCCAACGTCCTGACTTTC	CASSEYIGAGANVLTF
TRBV15	TRBJ2-7	TRBD1	-	TGTGCCACCAGCACGGGACAGGCTAACCTGGTGCAGTACTTC	CATSTGQANLVQYF
TRBV2	TRBJ2-6	-	-	TGTGCCAGCAGTGAGGGCAGGGGGGCCAACGTCCTGACTTTC	CASSEGRGANVLTF
TRBV5-8	TRBJ2-3	TRBD2	-	TGTGCCAGCAGCCGACTAGCGGGGGTGTCGGATACGCAGTATTTT	CASSRLAGVSDTQYF
TRBV7-2	TRBJ2-5	-	-	TGTGCCAGCAGCTTACGCACCGACAATCAAGAGTACCAAGAGACCCAGTACTTC	CASSLRTDNQEYQETQYF
TRBV2	TRBJ1-1	-	few	TGTGCCAGCAGTCGCTCAGAGAACACTGAAGCTTTCTTT	CASSRSENTEAFF
TRBV10-3	TRBJ2-7	TRBD2	-	TGTGCCATCAGTGTTTATAGCGGGAGGGCGAAGAACGAGCAGTACTTC	CAISVYSGRAKNEQYF
TRBV6-5	TRBJ1-1	-	few	TGTGCCAGCAATAACAGAATGAACACTGAAGCTTTCTTT	CASNNRMNTEAFF
TRBV30	TRBJ1-6	-	-	TGTGCCTGGAGTGTAAAGCAGGGAAGTTCACCCCTCCACTTT	CAWSVKQGSSPLHF
TRBV11-2	TRBJ1-1	-	few	TGTGCCAGCAGCTCGTTGGGGGGTTTCTCTGAAGCTTTCTTT	CASSSLGGFSEAFF
TRBV30	TRBJ2-2	-	-	TGTGCCTGGGACAGGCGCTTCACCGGGGAGCTGTTTTTT	CAWDRRFTGELFF
TRBV6-1	TRBJ1-1	TRBD1	-	TGTGCCAGCGAGGGGGCCGCGGACGAAGCTTTCTTT	CASEGAADEAFF
TRBV4-1	TRBJ1-6	-	-	TGCGCCAGCAGGGGGTGGGAGAGCTCCTATAATTCACCCCTCCACTTT	CASRGWESSYNSPLHF
TRBV4-1	TRBJ2-3	-	-	TGCGCCAGCAGCCAGGCGGAAAATTTAAGAGATACGCAGTATTTT	CASSQAENLRDTQYF
TRBV4-1	TRBJ2-1	-	few	TGCGCCAGCAGCCAAGGGACAGACAATGAGCAGTTCTTC	CASSQGTDNEQFF
TRBV6-5	TRBJ2-7	-	-	TGTGCCAGCAGGAGGACAGCTTCCTCCTACGAGCAGTACTTC	CASRRTASSYEQYF
TRBV13	TRBJ2-1	TRBD2	-	TGTGCCAGCAGCTTAGGACTAGCGTTGGACAATGAGCAGTTCTTC	CASSLGLALDNEQFF
TRBV5-4	TRBJ1-1	-	once	TGTGCCAGCAGCCCGGCGGGGGGGAACACTGAAGCTTTCTTT	CASSPAGGNTEAFF
TRBV2	TRBJ2-3	-	once	TGTGCCAGCAGTGGTCCAGCGTCAACGGGGGATACGCAGTATTTT	CASSGPASTGDTQYF
TRBV6-1	TRBJ1-2	-	-	TGTGCCAGCGCCCCTAACCTAAACTATGGCTACACCTTC	CASAPNLNYGYTF
TRBV6-5	TRBJ1-2	TRBD1	-	TGTGCCAGCAGTAGGGGACAGGGGAATGACTACACCTTC	CASSRGQGNDYTF
TRBV5-6	TRBJ2-5	TRBD1	-	TGTGCCAGCAGCTCCCACGGGACAGGGCTGGAGACCCAGTACTTC	CASSSHGTGLETQYF
TRBV7-9	TRBJ2-5	-	-	TGTGCCAGCAGCTTAGGACAGAATCAAGAGACCCAGTACTTC	CASSLGQNQETQYF
TRBV7-2	TRBJ2-1	TRBD1	-	TGTGCCAGCAGCGAAACCGGGACAGGGGATGAGCAGTTCTTC	CASSETGTGDEQFF
TRBV25-1	TRBJ1-6	-	-	TGTGCCAGCAGTGAGGCGGGCTATAATTCACCCCTCCACTTT	CASSEAGYNSPLHF
TRBV5-1	TRBJ2-3	-	-	TGCGCCAGCAGCCTATATAGCACAGATACGCAGTATTTT	CASSLYSTDTQYF
TRBV7-3	TRBJ2-1	-	-	TGTGCCAGCAGCCGAACAGGACTAAACATCGACAATGAGCAGTTCTTC	CASSRTGLNIDNEQFF